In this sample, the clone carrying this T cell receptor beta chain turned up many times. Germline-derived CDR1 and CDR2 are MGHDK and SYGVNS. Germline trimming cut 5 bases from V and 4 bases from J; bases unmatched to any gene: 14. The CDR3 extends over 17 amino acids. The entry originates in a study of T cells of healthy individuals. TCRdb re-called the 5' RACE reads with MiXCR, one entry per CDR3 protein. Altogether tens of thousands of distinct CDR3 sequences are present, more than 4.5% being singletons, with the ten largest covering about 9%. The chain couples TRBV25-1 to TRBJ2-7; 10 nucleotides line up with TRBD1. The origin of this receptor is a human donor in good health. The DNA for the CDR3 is TGTGCCAGCAGTCCCGGGACAGGGGCCCTCGGAATGTACGAGCAGTACTTC. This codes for CASSPGTGALGMYEQYF.